This TCR beta chain originates from a study of T cell changes during pregnancy in multiple sclerosis. Clones were sequenced by immunoSEQ multiplex PCR, and TCRdb holds only the in-frame ones, with some missing. The table lists tens of thousands of clones, roughly 92% of them singletons, with less than 2.5% in the top ten. The CDR3 is made up of 14 amino acids. Germline loops: CDR1 MNHNS, CDR2 SASEGT. V lost 8 bases to trimming and J lost 3 bases; unmatched junction nucleotides: 9. The chain is built from TRBV6-1 and TRBJ2-5; 7 positions agree with TRBD2. This clonotype was obtained from a female donor with multiple sclerosis, enrolled in a pregnancy study. Sequenced here: peripheral blood, sampled before pregnancy. CDR3: CASRRGLPKETQYF. CDR3 in DNA: TGTGCCAGCCGGAGGGGACTACCAAAAGAGACCCAGTACTTC.